This TCR beta chain comes out of a study of tumour-infiltrating T cells in Burkitt lymphoma. Study overall: Productive clonality predicted overall and progression-free survival.

Germline V lookup: CDR1 ENHRY, CDR2 SYGVKD. CDR3 size: 14 residues. Trimming removed 5 bases from V and 3 bases from J, with 14 bases in between. Profiled with immunoSEQ multiplex PCR; TCRdb holds only in-frame clones, not every one. The data hold about 2,500 clones, with around 90% observed a single time. The genes are TRBV10-3 and TRBJ2-7; no definite D call. This TCR was sampled from a human donor with diffuse large B-cell lymphoma. The specimen sequenced was tumor tissue. The CDR3 region is CAISPDTTGYEQYF. The DNA of the CDR3 is TGTGCCATCAGTCCCGACACCACCGGCTACGAGCAGTACTTC.